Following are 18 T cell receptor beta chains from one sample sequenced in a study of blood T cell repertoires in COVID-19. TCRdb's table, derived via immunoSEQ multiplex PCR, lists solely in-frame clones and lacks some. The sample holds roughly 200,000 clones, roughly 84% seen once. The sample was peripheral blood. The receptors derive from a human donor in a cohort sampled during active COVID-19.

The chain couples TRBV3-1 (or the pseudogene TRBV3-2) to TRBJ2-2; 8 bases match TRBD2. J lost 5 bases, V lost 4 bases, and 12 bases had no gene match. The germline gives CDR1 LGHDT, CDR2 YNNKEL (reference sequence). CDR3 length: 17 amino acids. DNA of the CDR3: TGTGCCAGCAGCCCCATTTACTTGGCGGGAGGTACCGGGGAGCTGTTTTTT. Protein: CASSPIYLAGGTGELFF.

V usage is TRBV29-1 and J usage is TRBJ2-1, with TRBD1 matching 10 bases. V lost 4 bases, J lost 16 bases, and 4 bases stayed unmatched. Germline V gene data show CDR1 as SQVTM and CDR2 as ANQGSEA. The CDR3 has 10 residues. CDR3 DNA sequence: TGCAGCGTTGGGCGGGACAGGGGATTCTTC. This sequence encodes CSVGRDRGFF.

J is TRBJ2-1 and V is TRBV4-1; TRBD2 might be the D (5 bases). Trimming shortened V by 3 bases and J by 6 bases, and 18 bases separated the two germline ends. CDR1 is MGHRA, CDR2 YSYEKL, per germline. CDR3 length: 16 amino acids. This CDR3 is CASSQAGLQRGNEQFF. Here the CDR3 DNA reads TGCGCCAGCAGCCAGGCGGGCCTACAACGGGGCAATGAGCAGTTCTTC.

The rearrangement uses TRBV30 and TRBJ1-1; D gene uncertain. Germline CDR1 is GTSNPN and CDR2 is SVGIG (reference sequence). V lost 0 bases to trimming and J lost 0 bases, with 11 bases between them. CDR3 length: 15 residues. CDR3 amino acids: CAWSVGKVMNTEAFF. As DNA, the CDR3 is TGTGCCTGGAGTGTCGGGAAAGTCATGAACACTGAAGCTTTCTTT.

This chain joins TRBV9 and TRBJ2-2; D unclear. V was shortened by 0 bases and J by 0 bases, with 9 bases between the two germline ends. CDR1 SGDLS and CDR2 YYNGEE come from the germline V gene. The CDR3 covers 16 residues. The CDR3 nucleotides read TGTGCCAGCAGCGTAGGGCGGATCGCGAACACCGGGGAGCTGTTTTTT. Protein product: CASSVGRIANTGELFF. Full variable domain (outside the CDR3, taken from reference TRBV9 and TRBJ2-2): DSGVTQTPKHLITATGQRVTLRCSPRSGDLSVYWYQQSLDQGLQFLIQYYNGEERAKGNILERFSAQQFPDLHSELNLSSLELGDSALYFCASSVGRIANTGELFFGEGSRLTVL.

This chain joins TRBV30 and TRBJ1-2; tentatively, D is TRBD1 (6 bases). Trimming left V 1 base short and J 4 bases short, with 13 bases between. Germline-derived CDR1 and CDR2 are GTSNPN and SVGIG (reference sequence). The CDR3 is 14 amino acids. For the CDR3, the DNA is TGTGCCTGGAGTGCAAGGGGGTACCTCTATGGCTACACCTTC. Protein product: CAWSARGYLYGYTF. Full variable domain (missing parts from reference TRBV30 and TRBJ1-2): SQTIHQWPATLVQPVGSPLSLECTVEGTSNPNLYWYRQAAGRGLQLLFYSVGIGQISSEVPQNLSASRPQDRQFILSSKKLLLSDSGFYLCAWSARGYLYGYTFGSGTRLTVV.

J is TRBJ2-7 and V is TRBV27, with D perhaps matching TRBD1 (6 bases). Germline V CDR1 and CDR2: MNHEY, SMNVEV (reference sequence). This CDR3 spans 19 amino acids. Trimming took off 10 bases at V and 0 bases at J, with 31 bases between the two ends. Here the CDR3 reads CATRRAWRALRDISYEQYF. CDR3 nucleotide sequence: TGTGCCACGAGGCGGGCTTGGCGGGCTCTCCGGGACATCTCCTACGAGCAGTACTTC.

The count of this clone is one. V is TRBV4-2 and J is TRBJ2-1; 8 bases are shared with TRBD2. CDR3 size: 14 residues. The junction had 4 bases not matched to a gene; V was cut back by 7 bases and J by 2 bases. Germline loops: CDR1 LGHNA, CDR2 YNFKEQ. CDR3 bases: TGTGCCAGCACCCCGGGACTAGCCTACAATGAGCAGTTCTTC. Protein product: CASTPGLAYNEQFF.

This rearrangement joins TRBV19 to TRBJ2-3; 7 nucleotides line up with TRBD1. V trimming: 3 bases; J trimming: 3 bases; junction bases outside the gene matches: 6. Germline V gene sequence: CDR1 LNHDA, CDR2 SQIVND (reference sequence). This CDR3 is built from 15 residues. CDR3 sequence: CASSIEGQTTDTQYF. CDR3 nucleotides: TGTGCCAGTAGTATCGAGGGACAGACGACAGATACGCAGTATTTT.

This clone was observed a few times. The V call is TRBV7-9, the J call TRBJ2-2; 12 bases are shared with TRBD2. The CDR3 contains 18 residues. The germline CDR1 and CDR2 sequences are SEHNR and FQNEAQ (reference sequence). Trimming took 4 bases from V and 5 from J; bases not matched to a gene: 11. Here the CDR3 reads CASSWGSGLAGWTGELFF. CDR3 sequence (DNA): TGTGCCAGCAGCTGGGGATCTGGACTAGCGGGGTGGACCGGGGAGCTGTTTTTT.

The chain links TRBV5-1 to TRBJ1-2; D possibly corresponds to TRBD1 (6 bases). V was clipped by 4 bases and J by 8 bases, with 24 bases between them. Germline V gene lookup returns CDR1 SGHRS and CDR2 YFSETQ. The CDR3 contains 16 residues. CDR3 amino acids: CASSPRQVGPSGGYTF. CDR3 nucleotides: TGCGCCAGCAGCCCCCGACAGGTGGGACCCTCGGGCGGCTACACCTTC.

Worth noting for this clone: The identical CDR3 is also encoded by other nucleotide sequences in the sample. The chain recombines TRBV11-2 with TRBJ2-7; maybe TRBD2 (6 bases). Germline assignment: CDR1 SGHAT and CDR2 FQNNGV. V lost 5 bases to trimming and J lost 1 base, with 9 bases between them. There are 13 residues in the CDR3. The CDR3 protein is CASSGSGSYEQYF. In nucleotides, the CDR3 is TGTGCCAGCAGCGGTAGCGGATCCTACGAGCAGTACTTC. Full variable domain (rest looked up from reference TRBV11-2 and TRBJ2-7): EAGVAQSPRYKIIEKRQSVAFWCNPISGHATLYWYQQILGQGPKLLIQFQNNGVVDDSQLPKDRFSAERLKGVDSTLKIQPAKLEDSAVYLCASSGSGSYEQYFGPGTRLTVT.

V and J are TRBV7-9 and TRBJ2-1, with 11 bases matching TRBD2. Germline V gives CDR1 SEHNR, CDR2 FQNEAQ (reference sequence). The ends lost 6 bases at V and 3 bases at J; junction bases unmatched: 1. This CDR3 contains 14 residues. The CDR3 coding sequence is TGTGCCAGCAGGGGACTAGCGGTCTACAATGAGCAGTTCTTC. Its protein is CASRGLAVYNEQFF.

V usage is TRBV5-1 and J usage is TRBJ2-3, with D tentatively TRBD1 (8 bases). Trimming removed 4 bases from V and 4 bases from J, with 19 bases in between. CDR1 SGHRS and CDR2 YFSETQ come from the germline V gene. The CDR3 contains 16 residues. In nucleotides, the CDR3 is TGCGCCAGCAGCCTGCCGAGACAGGGGAGGGCAGATACGCAGTATTTT. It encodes CASSLPRQGRADTQYF.

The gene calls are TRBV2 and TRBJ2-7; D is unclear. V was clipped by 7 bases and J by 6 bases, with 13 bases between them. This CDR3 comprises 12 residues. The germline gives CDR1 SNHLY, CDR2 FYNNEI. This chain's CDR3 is CASTWAMGEQYV. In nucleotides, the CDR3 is TGTGCCAGCACTTGGGCGATGGGCGAGCAGTACGTC.

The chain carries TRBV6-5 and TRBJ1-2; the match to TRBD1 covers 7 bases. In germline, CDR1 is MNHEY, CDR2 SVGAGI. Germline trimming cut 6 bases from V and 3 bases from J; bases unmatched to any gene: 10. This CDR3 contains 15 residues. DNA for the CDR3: TGTGCCAGCAGCAAAACCGGGACAGACCACTATGGCTACACCTTC. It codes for CASSKTGTDHYGYTF.

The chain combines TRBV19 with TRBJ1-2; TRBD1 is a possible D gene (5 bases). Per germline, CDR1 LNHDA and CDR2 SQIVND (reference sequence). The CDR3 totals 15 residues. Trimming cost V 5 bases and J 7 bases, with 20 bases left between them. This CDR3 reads CASSHGGRGAGGYTF. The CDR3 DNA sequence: TGTGCCAGTAGTCATGGAGGGAGAGGGGCAGGTGGCTACACCTTC.

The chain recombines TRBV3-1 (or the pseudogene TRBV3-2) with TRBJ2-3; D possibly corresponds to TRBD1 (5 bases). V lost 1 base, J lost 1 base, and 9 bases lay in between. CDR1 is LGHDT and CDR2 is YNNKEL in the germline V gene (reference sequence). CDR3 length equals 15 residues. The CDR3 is CASSQGGSGTDTQYF. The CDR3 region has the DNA TGTGCCAGCAGCCAAGGGGGCAGTGGCACAGATACGCAGTATTTT.